Below are 9 T cell receptor beta chains sequenced from a single sample in a study of CD8+ T cells in alopecia areata (dated by TCRdb to the late 2010s). The library relied on the immunoSEQ multiplex PCR assay. RNA was extracted from all samples and reverse transcribed into cDNA as template for TCR sequencing. TCRdb carries this immuneACCESS record with in-frame sequences only. Its versions omit some clonotypes, under half of them owing to an unresolved V gene in the studies checked, with the rest unexplained. For this sample the table gives 170,000 or so clones, of which roughly 50% were detected only once. 10% to 15% of the sample goes to the ten largest clones. The sample's time point label, in plain terms: less than 25 weeks on oral tofacitinib. The treatment or condition label corresponds to: oral pan-JAK inhibitor, 5-10 mg twice daily. This sample comprised CD8+ T cells sorted from blood, obtained at week 24, from a patient treated with tofacitinib. These receptors all stem from a human donor with alopecia areata.

The rearrangement links TRBV14 to TRBJ2-3; TRBD1 is a possible D gene (5 bases). V gave up 0 bases and J gave up 0 bases, with 16 bases separating them. Germline V gene data show CDR1 as SGHDN and CDR2 as FVKESK. The CDR3 runs 18 residues. CDR3 amino acids: CASSQDHRLHISTDTQYF. As DNA, the CDR3 is TGTGCCAGCAGCCAAGATCACAGGCTACATATCAGCACAGATACGCAGTATTTT.

There are a few counts of this clone. The chain recombines TRBV2 with TRBJ2-3, with TRBD2 matching over 9 bases. V lost 6 bases to trimming and J lost 0 bases; unmatched junction nucleotides: 10. CDR1 and CDR2 (germline): SNHLY, FYNNEI. The CDR3 has 17 amino acids. DNA for the CDR3: TGTGCCAGCAGCGGCCCTCGCGGGGGGGGGAGCACAGATACGCAGTATTTT. Protein: CASSGPRGGGSTDTQYF.

CDR3 loop: CASSFFGQGGEQYF. In DNA, the CDR3 is TGTGCCAGCAGCTTTTTCGGACAGGGGGGCGAGCAGTACTTC. The genes are TRBV7-2 and TRBJ2-7; 10 bases agree with TRBD1. V trimming: 3 bases; J trimming: 6 bases; junction bases outside the gene matches: 5. Germline values: CDR1 SGHTA, CDR2 FQGNSA. The length of the CDR3 is 14 residues.

This clone was picked up a small number of times. The CDR3 DNA follows: TGTGCCAGCAGTTTTGGCTTCGGGTTATCCTACGAGCAGTACTTC. Its protein product is CASSFGFGLSYEQYF. The chain uses TRBV27 and TRBJ2-7, with D unresolved. This CDR3 has 15 amino acids. Germline V gives CDR1 MNHEY, CDR2 SMNVEV (reference sequence). V was trimmed by 3 bases and J by 1 base, leaving 13 bases between them.

V is TRBV7-9 and J is TRBJ1-1; D gene unclear. CDR1 is SEHNR and CDR2 is FQNEAQ in the germline V gene (reference sequence). The CDR3 is 15 residues long. Trimming removed 1 base from V and 0 bases from J, with 9 bases in between. In DNA form, the CDR3 reads TGTGCCAGCAGCTTAGAGGGCAGTTTGAACACTGAAGCTTTCTTT. Translation gives CASSLEGSLNTEAFF.

The V gene is TRBV15, the J gene TRBJ2-1, with unresolved D. This CDR3 has 13 amino acids. V lost 5 bases, J lost 6 bases, and 11 bases lay in between. Germline loops: CDR1 LNHNV, CDR2 YYDKDF (reference sequence). The DNA of the CDR3 is TGTGCCACCAGCGTGGGTTGGGGCAATGAGCAGTTCTTC. Its protein is CATSVGWGNEQFF.

The chain links TRBV6-1 to TRBJ1-2; D ambiguous. Deletions cut 6 bases from V and 8 bases from J, with 13 bases between. CDR3 length equals 12 residues. CDR1 and CDR2 from the germline V gene are MNHNS and SASEGT. The CDR3 spells CASRDTSPGYTF. As DNA, the CDR3 is TGTGCCAGCAGGGATACATCTCCCGGCTACACCTTC.

The chain combines TRBV5-1 with TRBJ1-1; D might be TRBD1 (5 bases). Trimming pared 5 bases from V and 10 bases from J, leaving 12 bases between. Germline V CDR1 and CDR2: SGHRS, YFSETQ. CDR3 length: 11 residues. CDR3 in amino acids: CASRKDTRAFF. In DNA form, the CDR3 reads TGCGCCAGCAGAAAGGACACTCGAGCTTTCTTT. The whole variable domain, remainder taken from reference TRBV5-1 and TRBJ1-1, is KAGVTQTPRYLIKTRGQQVTLSCSPISGHRSVSWYQQTPGQGLQFLFEYFSETQRNKGNFPGRFSGRQFSNSRSEMNVSTLELGDSALYLCASRKDTRAFFGQGTRLTVV.

There are a few counts of this clone. V gene TRBV23-1 combines with J gene TRBJ2-1; D could derive from TRBD1 or TRBD2 (5 bases each). TRBV23-1 is an open reading frame whose function is uncertain. The length of the CDR3 is 16 residues. With 1 base removed from V and 0 bases from J, the gap between germline ends came to 10 bases. CDR3 sequence: CASSQCRGSSYNEQFF. In DNA form, the CDR3 reads TGCGCCAGCAGTCAATGCCGGGGCAGCTCCTACAATGAGCAGTTCTTC.